Listed here are 17 T cell receptor beta chains from one sample, sequenced in a study of cytomegalovirus exposure and HLA in healthy donors. It was with 60 Vbeta and 13 Jbeta primers that the PCR ran. Clones were read by immunoSEQ multiplex PCR, and TCRdb kept only the in-frame ones, dropping some. The sample consists of 150,000 to 200,000 clones, about 72% of them appearing once. Input material: PBMCs. The receptor source for this set is a man aged 25-40 years in good health and CMV-seropositive.

The V and J genes are TRBV29-1 and TRBJ2-7; 7 bases are a match to TRBD2. Germline V gives CDR1 SQVTM, CDR2 ANQGSEA. J gave up 2 bases and V 1 base, and 2 bases lay outside the gene matches. This CDR3 contains 13 residues. CDR3 in amino acids: CSVEGGGTYEQYF. Here the CDR3 DNA reads TGCAGCGTTGAAGGGGGGGGTACCTACGAGCAGTACTTC.

This chain links TRBV5-5 with TRBJ2-7, with a tentative D call TRBD1 (5 bases). This CDR3 region has 14 residues. Deletions cut 3 bases from V and 0 bases from J, with 10 bases between. The germline CDR1 and CDR2 sequences are SGHKS and YYEKEE (reference sequence). CDR3 in DNA: TGTGCCAGCAGCTCTCCAGGGATCTCCTACGAGCAGTACTTC. This gives the protein CASSSPGISYEQYF. Drawing the rest from reference TRBV5-5 and TRBJ2-7, the complete variable domain is DAGVTQSPTHLIKTRGQQVTLRCSPISGHKSVSWYQQVLGQGPQFIFQYYEKEERGRGNFPDRFSARQFPNYSSELNVNALLLGDSALYLCASSSPGISYEQYFGPGTRLTVT.

Points on this clone: An end of the junction does not agree with germline; a read error may underlie this. The chain has TRBV29-1 and TRBJ2-3, with 8 bases fitting TRBD2. Germline loops: CDR1 SQVTM, CDR2 ANQGSEA. The CDR3 has 16 residues. The chain's CDR3 is CSVEGLAGQRTDTQYF. CDR3 nucleotide sequence: TGCAGCGTCGAAGGATTAGCGGGGCAGCGCACAGATACGCAGTATTTT.

The chain uses TRBV6-5 and TRBJ2-5; D may be TRBD1 (8 bases). Near its end, the DNA agrees better with TRBJ2-7, so the J call may be wrong. Germline V gives CDR1 MNHEY, CDR2 SVGAGI. CDR3 size: 15 residues. The CDR3 DNA follows: TGTGCCAGCAGTTACTCCACAGGGGGGGCCTACGAGCAGTACTTC. Its translation: CASSYSTGGAYEQYF.

Here the CDR3 reads CASSRVFVTHEQFF. The CDR3 region has the DNA TGTGCCAGCAGCCGGGTTTTTGTCACACATGAGCAGTTCTTC. The chain is built from TRBV9 and TRBJ2-1; no definite D call. This CDR3 has 14 amino acids. Germline V lookup: CDR1 SGDLS, CDR2 YYNGEE. Deletions cut 4 bases from V and 8 bases from J, with 16 bases between. Using reference TRBV9 and TRBJ2-1 for the parts outside the CDR3, the full variable domain is DSGVTQTPKHLITATGQRVTLRCSPRSGDLSVYWYQQSLDQGLQFLIQYYNGEERAKGNILERFSAQQFPDLHSELNLSSLELGDSALYFCASSRVFVTHEQFFGPGTRLTVL.

The chain joins TRBV19 to TRBJ1-5; the match to TRBD1 covers 7 bases. The CDR3 spans 16 residues. With V trimmed by 6 bases and J by 4 bases, 12 bases remained unmatched. Germline V gives CDR1 LNHDA, CDR2 SQIVND (reference sequence). CDR3 in amino acids: CASRRWDRDLNQPQHF. The DNA of the CDR3 is TGTGCCAGTAGGCGCTGGGACAGAGATCTTAATCAGCCCCAGCATTTT.

This chain joins TRBV4-3 and TRBJ1-3; a weak D match, TRBD1 (6 bases). CDR1 is LGHNA, CDR2 YSLEER, per germline. The CDR3 has 16 residues. V was clipped by 1 base and J by 0 bases, with 10 bases between them. CDR3: CASSQGQEISGNTIYF. The DNA of the CDR3 is TGCGCCAGCAGCCAAGGACAGGAAATCTCTGGAAACACCATATATTTT.

The J gene is TRBJ2-7, the V gene TRBV9; D is possibly TRBD2 (5 bases). There are 15 residues in the CDR3. Trimming stripped 0 bases from V and 4 bases from J, with 14 bases between. CDR1 is SGDLS and CDR2 is YYNGEE in the germline V gene. CDR3 region: CASSVGGSGGYEQYF. CDR3 nucleotide sequence: TGTGCCAGCAGCGTAGGGGGAAGCGGCGGTTACGAGCAGTACTTC.

This chain connects TRBV5-1 to TRBJ2-3; maybe TRBD2 (5 bases). Trimming shortened V by 2 bases and J by 0 bases, and 10 bases separated the two germline ends. The V gene's germline CDR1 is SGHRS and CDR2 YFSETQ. CDR3 length equals 15 residues. This chain's CDR3 is CASSFRTESTDTQYF. CDR3 nucleotide sequence: TGCGCCAGCAGCTTCCGGACTGAAAGCACAGATACGCAGTATTTT.

V and J are TRBV2 and TRBJ2-7; 7 bases are shared with TRBD2. V lost 2 bases and J lost 1; bases outside the gene matches: 5. There are 15 residues in the CDR3. Germline CDR1 reads SNHLY; CDR2 reads FYNNEI. The CDR3 sequence: CASSERGGVSYEQYF. The CDR3 coding sequence is TGTGCCAGCAGTGAAAGGGGAGGGGTGTCCTACGAGCAGTACTTC.

The V call is TRBV28, the J call TRBJ2-2; 8 positions match TRBD2. Germline-derived CDR1 and CDR2 are MDHEN and SYDVKM. V dropped 5 bases and J dropped 3; count of bases not matched to a gene: 8. CDR3 size: 16 residues. The CDR3 is CASSPGRGVDTGELFF. The DNA for the CDR3 is TGTGCCAGCAGTCCCGGGAGGGGGGTTGACACCGGGGAGCTGTTTTTT.

The chain is built from TRBV28 and TRBJ2-7; unclear D gene. CDR1 is MDHEN and CDR2 is SYDVKM in the germline V gene. This CDR3 is 12 amino acids long. Trimming cost V 3 bases and J 5 bases, with 8 bases left between them. CDR3 sequence (DNA): TGTGCCAGCAGTTTCGGAGTCCACGAGCAGTACTTC. This encodes CASSFGVHEQYF.

V gene TRBV19 combines with J gene TRBJ1-5; TRBD1 matches 7 bases. The CDR3 length is 14 residues. Losses at the gene ends were 8 bases for V and 4 bases for J; bases not matched to a gene: 8. Germline V gives CDR1 LNHDA, CDR2 SQIVND (reference sequence). The CDR3 region has the DNA TGTGCCAGTGGATGGGGACAGCCTAATCAGCCCCAGCATTTT. Its protein product is CASGWGQPNQPQHF.

The chain links TRBV7-9 to TRBJ1-1; 9 positions agree with TRBD1. Germline CDR1 and CDR2: SEHNR and FQNEAQ (reference sequence). With V trimmed by 2 bases and J by 3 bases, 4 bases remained unmatched. This CDR3 is 15 amino acids long. The CDR3 nucleotides are TGTGCCAGCAGCTTACCGGGACAGGGAGACACTGAAGCTTTCTTT. This gives the protein CASSLPGQGDTEAFF.

The chain is built from TRBV2 and TRBJ1-2; 11 bases match TRBD1. This CDR3 has 12 amino acids. J was trimmed by 8 bases and V by 10 bases; bases with no gene match: 6. Germline V gene data show CDR1 as SNHLY and CDR2 as FYNNEI. The CDR3 DNA reads as TGTGCCACCGGACAGGGGGCGCGAGGCTACACCTTC. Encoded protein: CATGQGARGYTF.

The CDR3 reads CASSQVNRGTGELFF. The CDR3 DNA sequence: TGCGCCAGCAGCCAAGTGAACAGGGGTACCGGGGAGCTGTTTTTT. The rearrangement uses TRBV4-3 and TRBJ2-2; 7 bases agree with TRBD1. The V and J ends lost 1 base and 5 bases, in that order; junction bases with no gene match: 4. The germline V gene has CDR1 LGHNA and CDR2 YSLEER. The CDR3 sequence is 15 residues long.

In this sample, this clone turned up a few times. This chain connects TRBV30 to TRBJ2-5; TRBD2 is a possible D gene (6 bases). CDR1 is GTSNPN, CDR2 SVGIG, per germline (reference sequence). The CDR3 runs 12 residues. V was cut by 0 bases and J by 11 bases, with 13 bases left in between. The CDR3 region is CAWSVIPGEQYF. CDR3 sequence (DNA): TGTGCCTGGAGTGTAATCCCGGGGGAGCAGTACTTC.